This TCR beta chain was sequenced during a study of T cells in Graves' hyperthyroidism and ophthalmopathy. At the level of the study: At the time of initial diagnosis and before any treatment, peripheral blood was collected.

Absent ophthalmopathy progression within 18 months defined stable Graves' hyperthyroidism. Among the patients, aged 18 to 65, hyperthyroidism was newly diagnosed and had lasted under 2 months. Each 10 ml fresh peripheral blood draw supplied the PBMCs. The CDR3 has 16 amino acids. From germline, CDR1 is GTSNPN and CDR2 SVGIG (reference sequence). The trim removed 5 bases at V and 13 bases at J, leaving 20 bases unmatched. This clonotype was detected ten times or more. RNA transcripts served as the template for amplifying TCR beta CDR3 regions. First-round RT-PCR targeting the TCR CDR3 was performed with the HTBI primer set. Using its own MiXCR run on the multiplex PCR reads, TCRdb lists one record per CDR3 protein. This sample has around 690,000 distinct CDR3 sequences, with 15% to 20% found just once.

The sequenced material came from blood. The rearrangement links TRBV30 to TRBJ2-2; 9 positions agree with TRBD1. The sequence was obtained from a man aged 50 to 60 with Graves' hyperthyroidism. CDR3 loop: CAWRAIPGQGSKALFF. CDR3 DNA sequence: TGTGCCTGGCGAGCCATACCGGGACAGGGTAGTAAAGCGCTGTTTTTT.